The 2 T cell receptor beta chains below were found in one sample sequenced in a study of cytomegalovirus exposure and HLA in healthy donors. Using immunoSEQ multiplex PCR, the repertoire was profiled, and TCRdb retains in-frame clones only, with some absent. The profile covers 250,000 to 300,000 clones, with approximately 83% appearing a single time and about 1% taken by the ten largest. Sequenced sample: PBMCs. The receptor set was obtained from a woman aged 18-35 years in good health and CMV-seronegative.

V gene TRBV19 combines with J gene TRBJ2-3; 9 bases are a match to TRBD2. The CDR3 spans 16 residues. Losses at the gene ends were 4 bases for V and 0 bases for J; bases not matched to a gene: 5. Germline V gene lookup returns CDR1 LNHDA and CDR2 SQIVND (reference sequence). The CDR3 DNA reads TGTGCCAGTAGTACTAGCGGGAAAGTAAGCACAGATACGCAGTATTTT. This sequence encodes CASSTSGKVSTDTQYF.

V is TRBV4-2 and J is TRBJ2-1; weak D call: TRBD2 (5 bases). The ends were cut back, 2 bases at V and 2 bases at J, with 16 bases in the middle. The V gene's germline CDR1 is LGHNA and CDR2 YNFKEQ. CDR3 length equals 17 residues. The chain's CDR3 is CASSQPHSGQTYNEQFF. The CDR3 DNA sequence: TGTGCCAGCAGCCAACCCCACAGCGGCCAGACCTACAATGAGCAGTTCTTC.